The 19 T cell receptor beta chains below come from one sample, sequenced in a study of T-cell reconstitution after alpha-beta-depleted transplantation in children. Construction of the TCRbeta library involved unique molecular identifiers. MiXCR, run by TCRdb on the PCR reads, gives a single entry per CDR3 protein. The data hold around 440,000 distinct CDR3 sequences, with 15% to 20% observed a single time. The specimen comprised PBMCs, mostly from graft donor cells, sampled 360 days after TCRalphabeta/CD19-depleted stem cell transplant. All receptors derive from a boy younger than two who had a stem cell transplant for Wiskott-Aldrich syndrome, so the T cells may come from the graft donor.

This clonotype was counted only a few times. The chain employs TRBV3-1 and TRBJ2-1; TRBD2 matches 11 bases. This CDR3 region has 18 residues. The germline gives CDR1 LGHDT, CDR2 YNNKEL (reference sequence). Trimming took 1 base from V and 7 from J; bases not matched to a gene: 12. CDR3 loop: CASSQGISGGAVRNEQFF. The DNA for the CDR3 is TGTGCCAGCAGCCAAGGAATTAGCGGGGGGGCGGTCAGAAATGAGCAGTTCTTC.

The chain recombines TRBV10-2 with TRBJ2-7, with 7 positions matching TRBD1. Germline V gives CDR1 WSHSY, CDR2 SAAADI. The CDR3 is 16 amino acids. The J segment lost 3 bases and the V segment lost 2 bases, leaving 10 bases of the junction unmatched. CDR3 sequence (DNA): TGCGCCAGCAGTGAGCCGCACACAGGGGACGGCTACGAGCAGTACTTC. Its protein is CASSEPHTGDGYEQYF.

The V call is TRBV29-1, the J call TRBJ2-1, with TRBD1 matching over 8 bases. V shed 7 bases, J shed 5 bases, and the junction held 4 bases outside the gene matches. There are 12 residues in the CDR3. The germline CDR1 and CDR2 sequences are SQVTM and ANQGSEA. The CDR3 coding sequence is TGCAGCGCAGGGACAGGTAACAATGAGCAGTTCTTC. It encodes CSAGTGNNEQFF.

This clonotype was counted a few times. The V and J genes are TRBV5-1 and TRBJ2-3; tentative D call: TRBD2 (5 bases). The length of the CDR3 is 14 residues. V was trimmed by 0 bases and J by 11 bases, leaving 16 bases between them. Germline CDR1 reads SGHRS; CDR2 reads YFSETQ. The CDR3 loop reads CASSLAQAARGQYF. CDR3 bases: TGCGCCAGCAGCTTGGCCCAGGCGGCACGGGGGCAGTATTTT.

This chain joins TRBV4-3 and TRBJ2-4; a weak D match, TRBD1 (5 bases). V was shortened by 1 base and J by 2 bases, with 6 bases between the two germline ends. The CDR3 contains 14 residues. Germline values: CDR1 LGHNA, CDR2 YSLEER. This CDR3 reads CASSQAGTKNIQYF. The CDR3 DNA reads as TGCGCCAGCAGCCAAGCAGGGACCAAAAACATTCAGTACTTC.

CDR3 protein: CASSLYGTSGRAFHYEQYF. The CDR3 DNA is TGTGCCAGCAGTTTATACGGGACTAGCGGGAGGGCCTTCCATTACGAGCAGTACTTC. J is TRBJ2-7 and V is TRBV28; TRBD2 agrees at 16 bases. The CDR3 spans 19 residues. Germline loops: CDR1 MDHEN, CDR2 SYDVKM. Trimming took 1 base from V and 4 from J; bases not matched to a gene: 10. The whole variable domain, remainder taken from reference TRBV28 and TRBJ2-7, is DVKVTQSSRYLVKRTGEKVFLECVQDMDHENMFWYRQDPGLGLRLIYFSYDVKMKEKGDIPEGYSVSREKKERFSLILESASTNQTSMYLCASSLYGTSGRAFHYEQYFGPGTRLTVT.

This clonotype was detected only a few times. This chain joins TRBV7-2 and TRBJ2-7, with no clear D. There are 15 residues in the CDR3. Trimming left V 2 bases short and J 4 bases short, with 15 bases between. The germline V gene has CDR1 SGHTA and CDR2 FQGNSA. CDR3 sequence: CASSLSSKVVYEQYF. CDR3 DNA sequence: TGTGCCAGCAGCTTAAGCAGCAAGGTCGTGTACGAGCAGTACTTC.

The chain carries TRBV3-1 and TRBJ1-5; tentative D call: TRBD1 (6 bases). V lost 4 bases and J 4 bases, leaving 11 bases between the germline ends. Looked up from germline, CDR1 is LGHDT and CDR2 is YNNKEL (reference sequence). CDR3 length: 14 residues. CDR3 bases: TGTGCCAGCAGCCTCGGACAGTCTAATCAGCCCCAGCATTTT. It encodes CASSLGQSNQPQHF.

This clonotype was detected ten times or more. The V call is TRBV10-3, the J call TRBJ2-1; no reliable D call. The germline gives CDR1 ENHRY, CDR2 SYGVKD. The CDR3 sequence is 13 residues long. The germline V and J ends were trimmed by 5 bases and 6 bases, with 11 bases remaining between them. In DNA, the CDR3 is TGTGCCATCAGTCATATCGCCGTCAATGAGCAGTTCTTC. Residues: CAISHIAVNEQFF.

The chain combines TRBV13 with TRBJ2-5, with 12 bases aligning to TRBD2. V was clipped by 5 bases and J by 2 bases; unmatched bases: 9. From germline, CDR1 is PRHDT and CDR2 FYEKMQ (reference sequence). The CDR3 totals 17 residues. CDR3 in DNA: TGTGCCAGCAGCCCAAGGACTAGCGGGGTAACTCAAGAGACCCAGTACTTC. It translates to CASSPRTSGVTQETQYF.

The chain recombines TRBV6-2 or TRBV6-3 with TRBJ2-1; the D is unclear. This CDR3 comprises 14 residues. Trimming pared 4 bases from V and 8 bases from J, leaving 15 bases between. In germline, CDR1 is MNHEY, CDR2 SVGEGT. The CDR3 is CASSFMSFRDEQFF. In nucleotides, the CDR3 is TGTGCCAGCAGTTTCATGTCATTTAGGGATGAGCAGTTCTTC.

Concerning this clonotype: At one end, the junction sequence differs from germline, possibly due to a read error. The rearrangement uses TRBV15 and TRBJ2-4, with a tentative D call TRBD1 (5 bases). Germline V gives CDR1 LNHNV, CDR2 YYDKDF (reference sequence). The CDR3 contains 13 residues. In nucleotides, the CDR3 is TGTGCCACCGGTATGACAGCCAGAAACATTCAGTACTTC. The encoded protein is CATGMTARNIQYF.

CDR3: CASSPGTGPAGELFF. CDR3 nucleotides: TGTGCCAGCAGTCCCGGGACAGGGCCCGCCGGGGAGCTGTTTTTT. This rearrangement joins TRBV12-3 or TRBV12-4 to TRBJ2-2; TRBD1 agrees at 9 bases. This CDR3 has 15 residues. V was pared by 5 bases and J by 6 bases, with 7 bases of the junction left unmatched.

This clonotype has just a few counts. This CDR3 is CASSTKSLKNIQYF. The CDR3, as DNA: TGTGCCAGCAGCACCAAGAGCCTGAAAAACATTCAGTACTTC. The genes are TRBV7-2 and TRBJ2-4; unclear D gene. Germline lookup yields CDR1 SGHTA and CDR2 FQGNSA. Trimming cost V 5 bases and J 4 bases, with 12 bases left between them. The CDR3 is made up of 14 amino acids.

The chain is built from TRBV7-9 and TRBJ2-5, with 7 bases identical to TRBD2. Trimming took 6 bases from V and 2 from J; bases not matched to a gene: 6. The CDR3 covers 14 residues. Germline CDR1 and CDR2: SEHNR and FQNEAQ (reference sequence). CDR3 residues: CASRKRGPQETQYF. In nucleotides, the CDR3 is TGTGCCAGCAGAAAGCGGGGCCCACAAGAGACCCAGTACTTC.

This clonotype was counted ten times or more. This chain connects TRBV20-1 to TRBJ2-7; the match to TRBD2 covers 11 bases. The V gene end was trimmed by 6 bases and the J gene end by 3 bases; junction bases not matched to a gene: 7. CDR1 and CDR2 from the germline V gene are DFQATT and SNEGSKA (reference sequence). The CDR3 has 14 residues. The CDR3 spells CSAQGLADLYEQYF. The DNA of the CDR3 is TGCAGTGCCCAGGGACTAGCGGACCTCTACGAGCAGTACTTC.

This clonotype was seen many times. This chain links TRBV24-1 with TRBJ2-1; 7 nucleotides align to TRBD2. Germline V lookup: CDR1 KGHDR, CDR2 SFDVKD. V lost 4 bases and J lost 8; bases outside the gene matches: 13. This CDR3 has 16 amino acids. The CDR3 DNA is TGTGCCACCAGTGACCACAGCGGGACCGGGAATGATGAGCAGTTCTTC. This encodes CATSDHSGTGNDEQFF.

This clonotype was detected ten times or more. This chain connects TRBV27 to TRBJ2-3, with no clear D. V was cut by 4 bases and J by 1 base, with 15 bases left in between. CDR1 MNHEY and CDR2 SMNVEV come from the germline V gene (reference sequence). The CDR3 spans 16 residues. CDR3: CASSYRWPSRTDTQYF. As DNA, the CDR3 is TGTGCCAGCAGTTACCGGTGGCCCAGCCGCACAGATACGCAGTATTTT.

This clonotype has at least ten counts. This rearrangement joins TRBV29-1 to TRBJ2-7; 9 nucleotides line up with TRBD1. J gave up 10 bases and V 3 bases, and 7 bases lay outside the gene matches. The CDR3 contains 12 residues. Germline CDR1 is SQVTM and CDR2 is ANQGSEA. The CDR3 reads CSVDGTGPVQYF. The CDR3 nucleotides read TGCAGCGTTGACGGGACAGGGCCAGTCCAGTACTTC.